Presented here are 22 T cell receptor beta chains from one specimen sequenced in a study of T cell responses to AZD1222 COVID-19 vaccine. Here immunoSEQ multiplex PCR was the method, and the copy in TCRdb shows in-frame clones only, minus some. The sample shows 150,000 to 200,000 clones, 85% to 95% of them seen only once. The material was peripheral blood, obtained on day 0 of AZD1222 vaccination. Source of these receptors: an adult in good health.

The chain has TRBV7-2 and TRBJ1-6, with D hard to call. The CDR3 consists of 14 residues. The V and J ends lost 5 bases and 7 bases respectively, with 12 bases between them. Germline CDR1 SGHTA, CDR2 FQGNSA. The CDR3 sequence is CASSQTFLNSPLHF. CDR3 nucleotide sequence: TGTGCCAGCAGCCAAACGTTTCTCAATTCACCCCTCCACTTT.

V usage is TRBV19 and J usage is TRBJ2-7; tentative D call: TRBD1 (6 bases). The V gene lost 10 bases and the J gene lost 2 bases, with 9 bases spanning the gap. The CDR3 totals 11 residues. Germline CDR1 and CDR2: LNHDA and SQIVND (reference sequence). Written as DNA, the CDR3 is TGTGCCAAACAGGGAGCCTACGAGCAGTACTTC. This gives the protein CAKQGAYEQYF.

This chain links TRBV18 with TRBJ1-1; D unclear. Trimming pared 1 base from V and 0 bases from J, leaving 9 bases between. From germline, CDR1 is KGHSH and CDR2 LQKENI. This CDR3 comprises 15 residues. The DNA of the CDR3 is TGTGCCAGCTCACCACAGGCAGGAATGAACACTGAAGCTTTCTTT. Protein: CASSPQAGMNTEAFF.

This chain uses TRBV9 with TRBJ2-3; possible D gene TRBD1, 6 bases. The CDR3 sequence is 17 residues long. The germline V and J ends were trimmed by 2 bases and 4 bases, with 20 bases remaining between them. From germline, CDR1 is SGDLS and CDR2 YYNGEE. CDR3 sequence: CASSVSVGAPNSDTQYF. The CDR3 bases are TGTGCCAGCAGCGTGAGTGTGGGGGCCCCTAATTCAGATACGCAGTATTTT.

The chain couples TRBV6-4 to TRBJ2-7, with 14 bases aligning to TRBD2. V trimming: 4 bases; J trimming: 4 bases; junction bases outside the gene matches: 18. The CDR3 covers 20 residues. From germline, CDR1 is MRHNA and CDR2 SNTAGT. The CDR3 coding sequence is TGTGCCAGCAGTGTTGTTCCCGGACTAGCGGGGGGCCCGAACGAATACGAGCAGTACTTC. Protein sequence: CASSVVPGLAGGPNEYEQYF.

The V and J genes are TRBV30 and TRBJ2-7; D is undetermined. Trimming took 1 base from V and 3 from J, leaving 13 bases between them. CDR3 size: 14 residues. CDR1 and CDR2 from the germline V gene are GTSNPN and SVGIG (reference sequence). The CDR3 spells CAWSEYLGRYEQYF. In DNA, the CDR3 is TGTGCCTGGAGTGAGTATCTAGGGCGCTACGAGCAGTACTTC.

The CDR3 loop is CASSLDTPNYGYTF. The CDR3 DNA reads as TGCGCCAGCAGCTTGGACACCCCTAACTATGGCTACACCTTC. This chain uses TRBV5-1 with TRBJ1-2; no clear D gene. Looked up from germline, CDR1 is SGHRS and CDR2 is YFSETQ. Trimming stripped 0 bases from V and 0 bases from J, with 6 bases between. The CDR3 contains 14 residues.

CDR3 sequence reads: CASSYTGQRGYTF. CDR3 coding DNA: TGTGCCAGCAGTTACACGGGACAGAGGGGCTACACCTTC. The chain recombines TRBV6-5 with TRBJ1-2; 7 bases line up with TRBD1. CDR3 length: 13 residues. V lost 2 bases, J lost 8 bases, and 5 bases stayed unmatched. Per germline, CDR1 MNHEY and CDR2 SVGAGI.

The chain is built from TRBV10-2 and TRBJ1-1, with a tentative D call TRBD1 (6 bases). Germline CDR1 WSHSY, CDR2 SAAADI. The CDR3 has 14 residues. The V end was cut by 6 bases, the J end by 0 bases, with 11 bases between. CDR3 residues: CASRDRPMNTEAFF. CDR3 coding DNA: TGCGCCAGCAGGGACAGACCAATGAACACTGAAGCTTTCTTT.

The rearrangement uses TRBV4-1 and TRBJ2-4; D not resolved. The CDR3 totals 15 residues. The V gene's germline CDR1 is MGHRA and CDR2 YSYEKL. Trimming removed 0 bases from V and 4 bases from J, with 10 bases in between. In DNA form, the CDR3 reads TGCGCCAGCAGCCAAGATCGGTGGGGAAAAAACATTCAGTACTTC. It codes for CASSQDRWGKNIQYF.

The rearrangement links TRBV11-3 to TRBJ2-2; possibly TRBD1 for D (6 bases). The germline gives CDR1 SGHNT, CDR2 YENEEA. The CDR3 has 15 residues. The V gene lost 11 bases and the J gene lost 4 bases, with 20 bases spanning the gap. The CDR3 sequence is CAATPGTLSTGELFF. The CDR3 DNA reads as TGTGCCGCCACGCCGGGGACACTCTCCACCGGGGAGCTGTTTTTT.

The DNA for the CDR3 is TGTGCCAGCAGCCACAGAAGTGCTAACTATGGCTACACCTTC. Translating gives CASSHRSANYGYTF. The gene calls are TRBV6-6 and TRBJ1-2; D not resolved. The CDR3 spans 14 residues. Between the trimmed V and J ends, which lost 6 bases and 0 bases, there was a span of 11 bases. Germline assignment: CDR1 MNHNY and CDR2 SVGAGI (reference sequence).

This clone appeared a single time. The rearrangement links TRBV6-5 to TRBJ1-6; TRBD1 matches 7 bases. The CDR3 totals 13 residues. V was pared by 7 bases and J by 7 bases, with 4 bases of the junction left unmatched. Per the germline V gene, CDR1 is MNHEY and CDR2 is SVGAGI. CDR3 amino acids: CASTSTGNSPLHF. CDR3 in DNA: TGTGCCAGCACATCGACAGGGAATTCACCCCTCCACTTT.

This sequence joins TRBV6-5 and TRBJ1-4; D not resolved. The CDR3 is 13 residues long. Trimming shortened V by 7 bases and J by 7 bases, and 13 bases separated the two germline ends. The germline CDR1 and CDR2 sequences are MNHEY and SVGAGI. The CDR3 reads CASNTDVIEKLFF. DNA for the CDR3: TGTGCCAGCAACACCGACGTAATTGAAAAACTGTTTTTT.

The V gene is TRBV19, the J gene TRBJ1-2, with TRBD1 matching 8 bases. Germline V gives CDR1 LNHDA, CDR2 SQIVND (reference sequence). The CDR3 has 14 residues. After removal of 1 base from V and 2 bases from J, the junction contained 0 bases not matched to a gene. The CDR3 DNA follows: TGTGCCAGTAGTATAGGGACAGGGAACTATGGCTACACCTTC. It translates to CASSIGTGNYGYTF.

The chain is built from TRBV5-1 and TRBJ1-5; TRBD1 matches at 9 bases. The CDR3 covers 15 residues. The V segment lost 0 bases and the J segment 6 bases; nucleotides outside the gene matches: 4. Germline V gene sequence: CDR1 SGHRS, CDR2 YFSETQ. CDR3 in DNA: TGCGCCAGCAGCTTGGGACAGGGGGAGGGTCAGCCCCAGCATTTT. Amino acid sequence: CASSLGQGEGQPQHF.

This chain connects TRBV5-1 to TRBJ2-1; possible D gene TRBD2, 5 bases. V dropped 1 base and J dropped 8 bases, with 10 bases sitting between them. CDR3 length: 13 amino acids. CDR1 SGHRS and CDR2 YFSETQ come from the germline V gene. CDR3 bases: TGCGCCAGCAGCTTGAGGCTAGCCTATGAGCAGTTCTTC. Translated: CASSLRLAYEQFF.

V is TRBV18 and J is TRBJ1-4; the match to TRBD1 covers 7 bases. V dropped 6 bases and J dropped 8; count of bases not matched to a gene: 0. Germline CDR1 KGHSH, CDR2 LQKENI. The CDR3 runs 11 residues. CDR3 region: CASSTGEKLFF. The CDR3 DNA sequence: TGTGCCAGCTCGACAGGGGAAAAACTGTTTTTT.

This sequence joins TRBV7-9 and TRBJ2-2; a weak D match, TRBD2 (7 bases). V was shortened by 3 bases and J by 7 bases, with 15 bases between the two germline ends. Germline V gives CDR1 SEHNR, CDR2 FQNEAQ (reference sequence). This CDR3 is built from 15 residues. The CDR3: CASSLRWGGDGELFF. As DNA, the CDR3 is TGTGCCAGCAGCTTGCGTTGGGGGGGCGACGGGGAGCTGTTTTTT.

The V call is TRBV18, the J call TRBJ2-7, with TRBD2 matching over 10 bases. This CDR3 contains 15 residues. Germline CDR1 and CDR2: KGHSH and LQKENI. The J segment lost 5 bases and the V segment lost 6 bases, leaving 10 bases of the junction unmatched. The CDR3 loop reads CASSPSGGAYHEQYF. In DNA, the CDR3 is TGTGCCAGCTCTCCCAGCGGGGGGGCCTACCACGAGCAGTACTTC.

The chain has TRBV10-1 and TRBJ1-2; weak D call: TRBD1 (6 bases). The CDR3 spans 13 residues. Germline-derived CDR1 and CDR2 are WNHNN and SYGVQD (reference sequence). Deletions cut 0 bases from V and 8 bases from J, with 10 bases between. The chain's CDR3 is CASSESGGVGYTF. CDR3 DNA: TGCGCCAGCAGTGAGTCCGGGGGCGTCGGCTACACCTTC.

The chain couples TRBV6-5 to TRBJ1-1, with no clear D. Looked up from germline, CDR1 is MNHEY and CDR2 is SVGAGI. V lost 0 bases to trimming and J lost 2 bases, with 13 bases between them. The CDR3 length is 16 residues. DNA of the CDR3: TGTGCCAGCAGTTACTCGATGGTCCCCGATAACACTGAAGCTTTCTTT. Protein: CASSYSMVPDNTEAFF.